The rows below give T cell receptor beta chains drawn from one sample of a study of STAT5B mutations in CD4+ large granular lymphocyte leukemia. The assay was immunoSEQ multiplex PCR, and TCRdb's table has in-frame clones only and misses some. The repertoire has around 20,000 clones, 60% to 85% of them found once; the top ten carry 0.42%. Sequencing input: CD4+ T cells from blood buffy coats. Receptor source: a human donor in good health. The conserved cysteine and the conserved F or W are not part of the CDR3 here. A D gene is named only where the DNA matches it firmly.

>TRBD1|TRBJ2-2|TRBV4-2
ASSQGPGGGWSGELF
>TRBD1|TRBJ1-4|TRBV4-3
ASSQGTGGEEKLF
>TRBD2|TRBJ2-7|TRBV27
ASRLAGSYEQY
>-|TRBJ2-3|TRBV7-2
ASSLDPSQDTQY
>-|TRBJ2-5|TRBV19
ASSRRGHSQETQY
>TRBD2|TRBJ2-3|TRBV5-1
ASSTSGTDTQY
>-|TRBJ1-2|TRBV7-2
ASSLRGPWDYGYT
>-|TRBJ1-1|TRBV27
ASSSQFTGYGTEAF
>-|TRBJ2-7|TRBV5-1
ASSLGQGGREQY
>-|TRBJ2-3|TRBV11-3
ASSSTDTQY
>-|TRBJ1-2|TRBV7-2
ASSLGSLGLRGYT
>-|TRBJ1-5|TRBV21-1
ASWWTVYSNQPQH
>TRBD2|TRBJ2-7|TRBV5-4
ASSTWTSGNEQY
>-|TRBJ1-6|TRBV19
ASSITGRDSPLH
>TRBD1|TRBJ1-1|TRBV7-2
ASSLSLQGGEAF
>TRBD2|TRBJ2-1|TRBV11-2
ASSLTLAGHNEQF
>-|TRBJ2-7|TRBV4-3
ASSQAPGAYEQY
>-|TRBJ2-5|TRBV5-1
ASSLVGEREETQY
>TRBD1|TRBJ2-2|TRBV19
ASTKTGGVNAGELF
>-|TRBJ2-1|TRBV28
ASREYNEQF
>TRBD1|TRBJ2-7|TRBV18
ASSPPTYPTGNEQY
>TRBD1|TRBJ2-7|TRBV18
ASSPLGGQGAVEQY
>-|TRBJ1-4|TRBV5-4
ASSLAGSREKLF
>TRBD2|-|TRBV4-3
ASSQELADSYEQY
>TRBD1|TRBJ1-1|TRBV18
ASSSRDRVLNTEAF
>-|TRBJ2-5|TRBV28
ASTTTRSGKTQY
>-|TRBJ2-6|TRBV9
ASSPLLGGANVLT
>-|TRBJ2-1|TRBV6-5
ASSGGSSYNEQF
>TRBD2|TRBJ2-1|TRBV5-1
ASSSLAGASYNEQF
>-|TRBJ2-7|TRBV28
ASSRPYEQY